The clone carrying this T cell receptor beta chain has a handful of counts. Its antigen is not identified. This sample was included in a study of OX40 agonist ivuxolimab in advanced cancers. Study-wide points: CD8+ T cells (on average) carried more expanded clones than CD4+ T cells.

The CDR3 consists of 10 residues. From germline, CDR1 is ENHRY and CDR2 SYGVKD. The junction had 1 base not matched to a gene; V was cut back by 7 bases and J by 8 bases. TCRdb keeps only in-frame clones here, not all; method: immunoSEQ multiplex PCR. The sample consists of roughly 13,000 clones, around nine tenths of them appearing once. The TCR originated in an adult with an advanced solid tumor such as melanoma, head and neck, liver or kidney cancer. The chain links TRBV10-3 to TRBJ1-2; 7 positions agree with TRBD1. This sample comprised CD4+ or CD8+ T cells sorted from blood, obtained in a trial of the OX40 agonist ivuxolimab. The CDR3 loop reads CAITGGGYTF. The CDR3 DNA reads as TGTGCCATCACAGGGGGGGGCTACACCTTC.